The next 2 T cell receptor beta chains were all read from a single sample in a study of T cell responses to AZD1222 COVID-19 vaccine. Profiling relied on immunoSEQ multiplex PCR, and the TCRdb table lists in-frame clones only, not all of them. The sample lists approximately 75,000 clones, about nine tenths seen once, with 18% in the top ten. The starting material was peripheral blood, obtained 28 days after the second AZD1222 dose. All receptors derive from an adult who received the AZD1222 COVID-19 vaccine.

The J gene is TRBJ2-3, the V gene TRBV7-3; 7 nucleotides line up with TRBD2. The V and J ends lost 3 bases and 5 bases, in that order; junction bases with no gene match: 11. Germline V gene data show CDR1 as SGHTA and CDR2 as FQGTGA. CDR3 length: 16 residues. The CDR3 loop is CASSFSGTPGGDTQYF. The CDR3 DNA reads TGTGCCAGCAGCTTCTCGGGGACCCCGGGAGGAGATACGCAGTATTTT.

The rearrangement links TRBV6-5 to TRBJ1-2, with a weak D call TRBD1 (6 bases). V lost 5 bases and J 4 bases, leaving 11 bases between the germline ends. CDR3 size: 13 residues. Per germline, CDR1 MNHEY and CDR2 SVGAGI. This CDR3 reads CASSPPGVYGYTF. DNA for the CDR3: TGTGCCAGCAGTCCTCCAGGGGTCTATGGCTACACCTTC.